This is a list of T cell receptor beta chains from one sample in a study of response to subunit inactivated influenza vaccine. Each CDR3 protein gets one entry after TCRdb re-called the RT-PCR reads with MiXCR. The sample lists roughly 780,000 distinct CDR3 sequences; 15% to 20% were seen once. Source: PBMCs from blood, taken around 5 days after vaccination. These receptors came from a man in his forties or fifties who received an inactivated influenza vaccine. The CDR3 runs from the conserved cysteine through the conserved F or W. The D gene is left open where the match is weak. Size is stated for part of the rows, as once, few or many counts, or as a class when the clone is expanded.

abundance: -; d_gene: -; v_gene: TRBV7-2; j_gene: TRBJ2-2; CDR3aa: CASSLAGMNTGELFF; CDR3nt: TGTGCCAGCAGCTTAGCGGGCATGAACACCGGGGAGCTGTTTTTT
abundance: many; d_gene: TRBD1; v_gene: TRBV20-1; j_gene: TRBJ1-1; CDR3aa: CSARDARTGPLNTEAFF; CDR3nt: TGCAGTGCTAGAGATGCCCGGACAGGGCCACTGAACACTGAAGCTTTCTTT
abundance: -; d_gene: -; v_gene: TRBV4-2; j_gene: TRBJ2-5; CDR3aa: CASSQGSALETQYF; CDR3nt: TGTGCCAGCAGCCAAGGATCAGCACTAGAGACCCAGTACTTC
abundance: few; d_gene: -; v_gene: TRBV20-1; j_gene: TRBJ2-1; CDR3aa: CSAAPAGSYNEQFF; CDR3nt: TGCAGTGCTGCCCCGGCAGGTTCTTACAATGAGCAGTTCTTC
abundance: few; d_gene: -; v_gene: TRBV3-1; j_gene: TRBJ2-7; CDR3aa: CASSHLRGLLYEQYF; CDR3nt: TGTGCCAGCAGCCACCTCAGAGGTCTCCTCTACGAGCAGTACTTC
abundance: -; d_gene: -; v_gene: TRBV20-1; j_gene: TRBJ1-5; CDR3aa: CSAFREFNQPQHF; CDR3nt: TGCAGTGCATTCCGGGAGTTCAATCAGCCCCAGCATTTT
abundance: few; d_gene: -; v_gene: TRBV4-1; j_gene: TRBJ1-1; CDR3aa: CASSQVQGSYTEAFF; CDR3nt: TGCGCCAGCAGCCAAGTACAGGGTTCGTACACTGAAGCTTTCTTT
abundance: few; d_gene: TRBD2; v_gene: TRBV12-3/TRBV12-4; j_gene: TRBJ2-2; CDR3aa: CASSISGRANTGELFF; CDR3nt: TGTGCCAGCAGCATTAGCGGGAGGGCGAACACCGGGGAGCTGTTTTTT
abundance: few; d_gene: -; v_gene: TRBV10-2; j_gene: TRBJ2-5; CDR3aa: CASSEYRKETQYF; CDR3nt: TGCGCCAGCAGTGAGTACAGGAAAGAGACCCAGTACTTC
abundance: few; d_gene: -; v_gene: TRBV4-3; j_gene: TRBJ1-6; CDR3aa: CASSQDQGRSYNSPLHF; CDR3nt: TGCGCCAGCAGCCAAGATCAGGGGAGGTCCTATAATTCACCCCTCCACTTT
abundance: -; d_gene: -; v_gene: TRBV5-8; j_gene: TRBJ2-1; CDR3aa: CASRFRGPGQFF; CDR3nt: TGTGCCAGCAGATTTAGGGGACCAGGGCAGTTCTTC
abundance: once; d_gene: -; v_gene: TRBV5-1; j_gene: TRBJ2-5; CDR3aa: CASSPGGTRVEGQYF; CDR3nt: TGCGCCAGCAGCCCAGGCGGCACCAGGGTAGAGGGCCAGTACTTC
abundance: -; d_gene: -; v_gene: TRBV7-2; j_gene: TRBJ1-2; CDR3aa: CASSPQTDSYGYTF; CDR3nt: TGTGCCAGCAGCCCCCAGACAGATAGCTATGGCTACACCTTC
abundance: few; d_gene: -; v_gene: TRBV9; j_gene: TRBJ1-2; CDR3aa: CASSAPTTRGIYGYTF; CDR3nt: TGTGCCAGCAGCGCACCGACGACAAGGGGGATCTATGGCTACACCTTC
abundance: -; d_gene: TRBD1; v_gene: TRBV3-1; j_gene: TRBJ2-7; CDR3aa: CASSQLDRPGEQYF; CDR3nt: TGTGCCAGCAGCCAACTGGACAGGCCCGGGGAGCAGTACTTC
abundance: -; d_gene: TRBD2; v_gene: TRBV10-3; j_gene: TRBJ2-5; CDR3aa: CAIWSGGYGETQYF; CDR3nt: TGTGCCATCTGGAGCGGGGGGTACGGGGAGACCCAGTACTTC
abundance: -; d_gene: -; v_gene: TRBV6-2/TRBV6-3; j_gene: TRBJ2-7; CDR3aa: CASSRRSYEQYF; CDR3nt: TGTGCCAGCAGCCGCCGCTCCTACGAGCAGTACTTC
abundance: -; d_gene: -; v_gene: TRBV7-2; j_gene: TRBJ2-1; CDR3aa: CASSLTLYNEQFF; CDR3nt: TGTGCCAGCAGCTTAACTCTCTACAATGAGCAGTTCTTC
abundance: few; d_gene: TRBD1; v_gene: TRBV12-3/TRBV12-4; j_gene: TRBJ2-1; CDR3aa: CASTRDSSTYNEQFF; CDR3nt: TGTGCCAGCACCCGGGACAGTTCAACCTACAATGAGCAGTTCTTC
abundance: -; d_gene: -; v_gene: TRBV12-3/TRBV12-4; j_gene: TRBJ1-1; CDR3aa: CASSPRIMNTEAFF; CDR3nt: TGTGCCAGCAGTCCCAGGATTATGAACACTGAAGCTTTCTTT
abundance: -; d_gene: -; v_gene: TRBV7-9; j_gene: TRBJ2-7; CDR3aa: CASSDGTDDEQYF; CDR3nt: TGTGCCAGCAGCGACGGGACTGACGACGAGCAGTACTTC
abundance: -; d_gene: -; v_gene: TRBV11-2; j_gene: TRBJ2-7; CDR3aa: CASSRDGPGEQYF; CDR3nt: TGTGCCAGCAGCCGGGACGGGCCCGGGGAGCAGTACTTC
abundance: few; d_gene: TRBD2; v_gene: TRBV20-1; j_gene: TRBJ2-7; CDR3aa: CSARVGLAGGIF; CDR3nt: TGCAGTGCTAGAGTAGGTCTAGCGGGAGGAATCTTC
abundance: few; d_gene: TRBD1; v_gene: TRBV12-3/TRBV12-4; j_gene: TRBJ1-3; CDR3aa: CASSLRDRSSGNTIYF; CDR3nt: TGTGCCAGCAGTTTAAGGGACAGATCTTCTGGAAACACCATATATTTT
abundance: -; d_gene: TRBD1; v_gene: TRBV3-1; j_gene: TRBJ2-7; CDR3aa: CASSQGSGGRREYYEQYF; CDR3nt: TGTGCCAGCAGCCAAGGTTCAGGGGGCCGTCGAGAATACTACGAGCAGTACTTC
abundance: -; d_gene: -; v_gene: TRBV28; j_gene: TRBJ2-2; CDR3aa: CASLERVTGELFF; CDR3nt: TGTGCCAGCTTAGAAAGGGTCACCGGGGAGCTGTTTTTT
abundance: few; d_gene: TRBD1; v_gene: TRBV29-1; j_gene: TRBJ1-2; CDR3aa: CSVEVDQGASGYGYTF; CDR3nt: TGCAGCGTTGAGGTCGACCAGGGGGCAAGTGGCTATGGCTACACCTTC
abundance: -; d_gene: TRBD1; v_gene: TRBV6-2/TRBV6-3; j_gene: TRBJ1-5; CDR3aa: CASSYYTGQVKPQHF; CDR3nt: TGTGCCAGCAGTTACTACACGGGACAGGTTAAGCCCCAGCATTTT
abundance: few; d_gene: TRBD1; v_gene: TRBV12-3/TRBV12-4; j_gene: TRBJ1-1; CDR3aa: CASTLGPTGGTEAFF; CDR3nt: TGTGCCAGCACCCTAGGGCCGACAGGGGGGACTGAAGCTTTCTTT
abundance: few; d_gene: -; v_gene: TRBV29-1; j_gene: TRBJ1-3; CDR3aa: CSVETQPGNTIYF; CDR3nt: TGCAGCGTTGAAACGCAACCAGGAAACACCATATATTTT
abundance: many; d_gene: TRBD2; v_gene: TRBV4-2; j_gene: TRBJ2-5; CDR3aa: CASSQGPSGLETQYF; CDR3nt: TGTGCCAGCAGCCAGGGCCCTAGCGGTTTAGAGACCCAGTACTTC
abundance: -; d_gene: -; v_gene: TRBV24-1; j_gene: TRBJ1-1; CDR3aa: CATSHTGIEAFF; CDR3nt: TGTGCCACCAGTCACACAGGAATAGAAGCTTTCTTT
abundance: many; d_gene: TRBD2; v_gene: TRBV7-2; j_gene: TRBJ2-7; CDR3aa: CASSPAGTSYGEQYF; CDR3nt: TGTGCCAGCAGCCCAGCCGGGACTAGCTATGGCGAGCAGTACTTC
abundance: -; d_gene: -; v_gene: TRBV5-1; j_gene: TRBJ2-6; CDR3aa: CASSLAVRGANVLTF; CDR3nt: TGCGCCAGCAGCTTGGCCGTGAGGGGGGCCAACGTCCTGACTTTC
abundance: few; d_gene: -; v_gene: TRBV20-1; j_gene: TRBJ2-3; CDR3aa: CSANGRPSTDTQYF; CDR3nt: TGCAGTGCTAATGGGAGGCCCTCCACAGATACGCAGTATTTT
abundance: many; d_gene: -; v_gene: TRBV10-3; j_gene: TRBJ2-5; CDR3aa: CATRTEETQYF; CDR3nt: TGTGCCACAAGGACAGAAGAGACCCAGTACTTC
abundance: few; d_gene: TRBD2; v_gene: TRBV9; j_gene: TRBJ2-5; CDR3aa: CASSASPSGRFETQYF; CDR3nt: TGTGCCAGCAGCGCATCACCTAGCGGGAGGTTCGAGACCCAGTACTTC
abundance: many; d_gene: -; v_gene: TRBV10-3; j_gene: TRBJ1-3; CDR3aa: CAISEMGLSGNTIYF; CDR3nt: TGTGCCATCAGTGAGATGGGTCTCTCTGGAAACACCATATATTTT
abundance: -; d_gene: TRBD2; v_gene: TRBV7-7; j_gene: TRBJ2-5; CDR3aa: CASSSTESGGLQETQYF; CDR3nt: TGTGCTAGCAGCTCCACGGAAAGCGGGGGCCTCCAAGAGACCCAGTACTTC
abundance: -; d_gene: -; v_gene: TRBV6-6; j_gene: TRBJ1-1; CDR3aa: CATAYYLNTEAFF; CDR3nt: TGTGCCACCGCCTATTACCTGAACACTGAAGCTTTCTTT
abundance: few; d_gene: -; v_gene: TRBV5-1; j_gene: TRBJ2-5; CDR3aa: CASSYRSGTEKTQYF; CDR3nt: TGCGCCAGCAGCTACCGTTCTGGTACGGAGAAGACCCAGTACTTC
abundance: -; d_gene: -; v_gene: TRBV6-2/TRBV6-3; j_gene: TRBJ2-3; CDR3aa: CASSLLPDWPPPDTQYF; CDR3nt: TGTGCCAGCAGCCTACTTCCCGACTGGCCCCCACCGGATACGCAGTATTTT
abundance: few; d_gene: -; v_gene: TRBV5-1; j_gene: TRBJ2-3; CDR3aa: CASSLGGRRYTDTQYF; CDR3nt: TGCGCCAGCAGCTTGGGGGGACGCAGATATACAGATACGCAGTATTTT
abundance: -; d_gene: TRBD2; v_gene: TRBV5-4; j_gene: TRBJ2-1; CDR3aa: CASSWTSGATNEQFF; CDR3nt: TGTGCCAGCAGCTGGACTAGCGGGGCTACCAATGAGCAGTTCTTC
abundance: -; d_gene: -; v_gene: TRBV7-2; j_gene: TRBJ1-1; CDR3aa: CASSTTPYGSEAFF; CDR3nt: TGTGCCAGCAGCACGACCCCGTACGGGTCTGAAGCTTTCTTT
abundance: -; d_gene: -; v_gene: TRBV18; j_gene: TRBJ1-6; CDR3aa: CASSPRSQGNSPLHF; CDR3nt: TGTGCCAGCTCACCGCGGAGTCAGGGGAATTCACCCCTCCACTTT
abundance: -; d_gene: -; v_gene: TRBV29-1; j_gene: TRBJ1-1; CDR3aa: CSTYRDMNTEAFF; CDR3nt: TGCAGCACCTACAGGGATATGAACACTGAAGCTTTCTTT
abundance: -; d_gene: TRBD1; v_gene: TRBV6-2/TRBV6-3; j_gene: TRBJ1-5; CDR3aa: CASRSPQRQGGMSQPQHF; CDR3nt: TGTGCCAGCAGATCGCCTCAGAGACAGGGAGGTATGAGTCAGCCCCAGCATTTT
abundance: -; d_gene: TRBD2; v_gene: TRBV27; j_gene: TRBJ2-1; CDR3aa: CASSPSGNYYNEQFF; CDR3nt: TGTGCCAGCAGCCCTAGCGGGAATTACTACAATGAGCAGTTCTTC
abundance: -; d_gene: -; v_gene: TRBV30; j_gene: TRBJ1-1; CDR3aa: CAWSVPTDNTEAFF; CDR3nt: TGTGCCTGGAGTGTACCGACCGATAACACTGAAGCTTTCTTT
abundance: few; d_gene: TRBD2; v_gene: TRBV4-3; j_gene: TRBJ2-6; CDR3aa: CASSLREGLRGANVLTF; CDR3nt: TGCGCCAGCAGCTTGCGGGAGGGTTTGAGGGGGGCCAACGTCCTGACTTTC
abundance: -; d_gene: -; v_gene: TRBV10-2; j_gene: TRBJ2-3; CDR3aa: CASGTRGVTDTQYF; CDR3nt: TGCGCCAGCGGTACTAGGGGTGTAACAGATACGCAGTATTTT